The 19 T cell receptor beta chains below were found in one sample sequenced in a study of Ad26.COV2.S vaccination and SARS-CoV-2 variants. The treatment is: around 19 received Ad26.COV2.S at low or high dose, single or two shots; about five received placebo; per-sample allocation not given. Sampling occurred on day 63 after the first vaccine or placebo injection. Data came from immunoSEQ multiplex PCR; TCRdb stores just in-frame clones and leaves some out. The sample lists about 320,000 clones; roughly 90% were seen once. The source was peripheral blood, collected in a trial of Ad26.COV2.S vaccine versus placebo. Receptors originate from a person between 18 and 59 years old who received the Ad26.COV2.S COVID-19 vaccine or a placebo.

This clone was recorded a few times. V is TRBV12-3 or TRBV12-4 and J is TRBJ1-2; unclear D gene. With 6 bases removed from V and 8 bases from J, the gap between germline ends came to 10 bases. The CDR3 is 11 amino acids. The CDR3, as DNA: TGTGCCAGCAGCATGGCCCGAGGCTACACCTTC. Protein: CASSMARGYTF.

As DNA, the CDR3 is TGTGCCAGCAGCCTTTACCAGGGGAATGAAGAGACCCAGTACTTC. It yields the protein CASSLYQGNEETQYF. The chain is built from TRBV27 and TRBJ2-5, with D possibly being TRBD1 (6 bases). This CDR3 spans 15 amino acids. Germline CDR1 and CDR2: MNHEY and SMNVEV (reference sequence). Between the trimmed V and J ends, which lost 6 bases and 3 bases, there was a span of 17 bases.

This rearrangement joins TRBV27 to TRBJ1-5; D is unclear. Trimming took off 0 bases at V and 1 base at J, with 10 bases between the two ends. The CDR3 consists of 16 residues. The germline V gene has CDR1 MNHEY and CDR2 SMNVEV (reference sequence). This CDR3 is CASSLSGPLSNQPQHF. CDR3 bases: TGTGCCAGCAGTTTATCAGGCCCCCTAAGCAATCAGCCCCAGCATTTT.

This sequence joins TRBV7-2 and TRBJ2-1, with 7 bases that match TRBD1. From germline, CDR1 is SGHTA and CDR2 FQGNSA. Trimming took 4 bases from V and 3 from J; bases not matched to a gene: 6. The CDR3 contains 15 residues. For the CDR3, the DNA is TGTGCCAGCAGCTCCCGACAGGGAAACTACAATGAGCAGTTCTTC. It specifies CASSSRQGNYNEQFF.

The chain employs TRBV27 and TRBJ2-5, with 13 bases identical to TRBD2. CDR1 is MNHEY and CDR2 is SMNVEV in the germline V gene (reference sequence). V dropped 6 bases and J dropped 5; count of bases not matched to a gene: 9. This CDR3 spans 16 amino acids. The CDR3 nucleotides are TGTGCCAGCAGGAAAACTAGCGGGGGGGCCTGGGAGACCCAGTACTTC. Translation gives CASRKTSGGAWETQYF.

The rearrangement joins TRBV4-1 to TRBJ2-1, with D possibly being TRBD1 (6 bases). CDR3 size: 15 residues. V lost 6 bases, J lost 6 bases, and 18 bases lay in between. Germline V CDR1 and CDR2: MGHRA, YSYEKL. The CDR3 bases are TGCGCCAGCAGTGGACTCAGCAGGGGTGTCAATGAGCAGTTCTTC. This codes for CASSGLSRGVNEQFF.

This clone was seen only a few times. The V call is TRBV2, the J call TRBJ1-1; D is uncertain. In germline, CDR1 is SNHLY, CDR2 FYNNEI. The CDR3 sequence is 15 residues long. V was shortened by 3 bases and J by 0 bases, with 11 bases between the two germline ends. CDR3 residues: CASSEEAGMNTEAFF. The DNA for the CDR3 is TGTGCCAGCAGTGAGGAGGCAGGCATGAACACTGAAGCTTTCTTT.

The V gene is TRBV5-6, the J gene TRBJ2-7, with TRBD1 identical over 8 bases. The CDR3 runs 14 residues. CDR1 SGHDT and CDR2 YYEEEE come from the germline V gene. Trimming at V came to 4 bases and at J to 4 bases, leaving 7 bases not matched to a gene. The CDR3 region is CASSTTGGEYEQYV. The CDR3 DNA follows: TGTGCCAGCAGCACCACAGGGGGTGAATACGAGCAGTACGTC.

The chain links TRBV19 to TRBJ2-1; tentative D call: TRBD1 (6 bases). The V gene lost 0 bases and the J gene lost 6 bases, with 18 bases spanning the gap. The CDR3 is 17 amino acids. Germline V lookup: CDR1 LNHDA, CDR2 SQIVND (reference sequence). The CDR3 sequence: CASSIDLGQGFANEQFF. In nucleotides, the CDR3 is TGTGCCAGTAGTATAGATCTGGGGCAGGGGTTCGCCAATGAGCAGTTCTTC.

The rearrangement links TRBV6-5 to TRBJ2-7; tentative D call: TRBD1 (6 bases). V was cut by 10 bases and J by 2 bases, with 12 bases left in between. Per the germline V gene, CDR1 is MNHEY and CDR2 is SVGAGI. The CDR3 extends over 12 amino acids. DNA of the CDR3: TGTGCCACCCGGACAGCTGCCTACGAGCAGTACGTC. This codes for CATRTAAYEQYV.

CDR3 amino acids: CASSSLRGAMNTEAFF. DNA for the CDR3: TGTGCCAGCAGTTCCCTCCGTGGGGCAATGAACACTGAAGCTTTCTTT. The V gene is TRBV28, the J gene TRBJ1-1, with a tentative D call TRBD1 (5 bases). This CDR3 comprises 16 residues. With 4 bases removed from V and 0 bases from J, the gap between germline ends came to 15 bases. CDR1 and CDR2 from the germline V gene are MDHEN and SYDVKM.

The genes are TRBV6-5 and TRBJ2-1, with 10 bases aligning to TRBD2. J lost 10 bases, V lost 6 bases, and 3 bases had no gene match. CDR3 length: 12 residues. CDR1 MNHEY and CDR2 SVGAGI come from the germline V gene. This CDR3 is CASSRTSGEQFF. In DNA, the CDR3 is TGTGCCAGCAGCCGGACTAGCGGAGAGCAGTTCTTC.

The rearrangement joins TRBV9 to TRBJ2-2; 8 bases line up with TRBD2. The trim removed 1 base at V and 6 bases at J, leaving 5 bases unmatched. Germline V gene data show CDR1 as SGDLS and CDR2 as YYNGEE. CDR3 length: 15 amino acids. Here the CDR3 DNA reads TGTGCCAGCAGCGTAACGGGGGGGCCCGCCGGGGAGCTGTTTTTT. Translated, it gives CASSVTGGPAGELFF.

The chain combines TRBV9 with TRBJ2-7; no definite D call. The length of the CDR3 is 15 residues. Germline V gene lookup returns CDR1 SGDLS and CDR2 YYNGEE. V lost 0 bases and J 5 bases, leaving 15 bases between the germline ends. CDR3 nucleotides: TGTGCCAGCAGCGTAGCTACGGCGGCCAGAGACGAGCAGTACTTC. Protein: CASSVATAARDEQYF.

The chain couples TRBV7-9 to TRBJ2-1, with TRBD2 matching 7 bases. V dropped 5 bases and J dropped 2; count of bases not matched to a gene: 6. CDR3 size: 15 residues. Germline V gene lookup returns CDR1 SEHNR and CDR2 FQNEAQ (reference sequence). CDR3 nucleotide sequence: TGTGCCAGCAGCGGGCGGGGGACTACCTACAATGAGCAGTTCTTC. Translation gives CASSGRGTTYNEQFF.

V and J are TRBV6-5 and TRBJ1-3; D uncertain. V was trimmed by 2 bases and J by 4 bases, leaving 6 bases between them. Germline CDR1 is MNHEY and CDR2 is SVGAGI. There are 13 residues in the CDR3. Here the CDR3 DNA reads TGTGCCAGCAGTTACGAGTGGGGAAACACCATATATTTT. Its translation is CASSYEWGNTIYF.

This chain connects TRBV11-2 to TRBJ1-6, with TRBD1 as a possible D gene (5 bases). The germline gives CDR1 SGHAT, CDR2 FQNNGV. This CDR3 region has 17 residues. The V and J ends lost 2 bases and 4 bases respectively, with 15 bases between them. In DNA form, the CDR3 reads TGTGCCAGCAGCTTACGAGGACAAGCGACATATAATTCACCCCTCCACTTT. Translating it yields CASSLRGQATYNSPLHF.

The J gene is TRBJ2-3, the V gene TRBV9; D is uncertain. This CDR3 comprises 16 residues. V was trimmed by 3 bases and J by 2 bases, leaving 16 bases between them. The germline V gene encodes CDR1 SGDLS and CDR2 YYNGEE. The CDR3 DNA reads TGTGCCAGCAGCGCCCTCGTTGCCGCCACCACAGATACGCAGTATTTT. Translated: CASSALVAATTDTQYF.

The gene calls are TRBV19 and TRBJ1-5, with a weak D call TRBD1 (6 bases). The CDR3 totals 20 residues. The germline CDR1 and CDR2 sequences are LNHDA and SQIVND (reference sequence). Trimming shortened V by 5 bases and J by 5 bases, and 31 bases separated the two germline ends. The CDR3 sequence: CASSPDPPGHQGNVYQPQHF. CDR3 in DNA: TGTGCCAGTAGTCCGGACCCGCCGGGACACCAGGGAAACGTTTATCAGCCCCAGCATTTT.